A single sample gave rise to the 15 T cell receptor beta chains below, sequenced in a study of T cell responses to AZD1222 COVID-19 vaccine. The table came from immunoSEQ multiplex PCR; TCRdb's copy has only in-frame clones and leaves some out. This sample has approximately 76,000 clones, with approximately 90% found just once. Sequenced here: peripheral blood, sampled on day 0 of MenACWY control vaccination. The receptors originated from an adult in good health.

As concerns this clone: An end of the junction differs from the germline gene, which may be a read error. This sequence joins TRBV7-9 and TRBJ2-7; no clear D. The V gene's germline CDR1 is SEHNR and CDR2 FQNEAQ (reference sequence). CDR3 length: 9 residues. This chain's CDR3 is CASSLKPHF. In DNA, the CDR3 is TGTGCCAGCAGCTTAAAGCCACACTTC. The complete variable domain, with remaining parts taken from reference TRBV7-9 and TRBJ2-7, reads DTGVSQNPRHKITKRGQNVTFRCDPISEHNRLYWYRQTLGQGPEFLTYFQNEAQLEKSRLLSDRFSAERPKGSFSTLEIQRTEQGDSAMYLCASSLKPHFGPGTRLTVT.

The V and J genes are TRBV15 and TRBJ2-7; no definite D call. V was clipped by 0 bases and J by 2 bases, with 5 bases between them. The germline CDR1 and CDR2 sequences are LNHNV and YYDKDF (reference sequence). This CDR3 has 13 amino acids. CDR3 residues: CATSRDLTYEQYF. The DNA for the CDR3 is TGTGCCACCAGCAGAGATTTGACCTACGAGCAGTACTTC.

The chain couples TRBV5-6 to TRBJ2-1; TRBD2 matches at 12 bases. This CDR3 has 16 amino acids. The V gene's germline CDR1 is SGHDT and CDR2 YYEEEE. Trimming took 4 bases from V and 4 from J; bases not matched to a gene: 6. The CDR3 sequence: CASSPQLAGGYNEQFF. The CDR3 DNA reads TGTGCCAGCAGCCCACAACTAGCGGGAGGATACAATGAGCAGTTCTTC.

The rearrangement uses TRBV12-5 and TRBJ1-3; a weak D match, TRBD1 (5 bases). V gave up 6 bases and J gave up 3 bases, with 18 bases separating them. CDR1 LGHNT and CDR2 FRNRAP come from the germline V gene. The CDR3 spans 16 residues. In DNA, the CDR3 is TGTGCTAGTGGGAGTCGTCAGGGACTAGTTGGAAACACCATATATTTT. Its translation: CASGSRQGLVGNTIYF.

This chain joins TRBV9 and TRBJ1-1; 7 bases are a match to TRBD1. In germline, CDR1 is SGDLS, CDR2 YYNGEE. This CDR3 has 14 residues. Unmatched junction bases numbered 6, after V lost 4 bases and J lost 3 bases. In DNA, the CDR3 is TGTGCCAGCAGCATCACAGGGGACTACACTGAAGCTTTCTTT. It yields the protein CASSITGDYTEAFF.

V usage is TRBV6-5 and J usage is TRBJ2-7; TRBD1 aligns across 8 bases. Germline lookup yields CDR1 MNHEY and CDR2 SVGAGI. This CDR3 comprises 14 residues. V dropped 6 bases and J dropped 5; count of bases not matched to a gene: 9. The DNA of the CDR3 is TGTGCCAGCAGACTGGGCCAGGGGGCCCACGAGCAGTACTTC. This sequence encodes CASRLGQGAHEQYF.

The rearrangement joins TRBV7-2 to TRBJ1-5, with D possibly TRBD1 on 5 matching bases. The CDR3 totals 14 residues. V lost 1 base and J lost 9, with 13 bases in between. Germline loops: CDR1 SGHTA, CDR2 FQGNSA. In DNA, the CDR3 is TGTGCCAGCAGCTTAGAGGCAGGGTCGTGGCCCCAGCATTTT. Protein product: CASSLEAGSWPQHF.

The rearrangement links TRBV27 to TRBJ1-1; possibly TRBD1 for D (5 bases). Germline V lookup: CDR1 MNHEY, CDR2 SMNVEV (reference sequence). The V end was cut by 5 bases, the J end by 1 base, with 8 bases between. The CDR3 spans 13 residues. CDR3 nucleotide sequence: TGTGCCAGCAGTCAGACAGCGAACACTGAAGCTTTCTTT. Its protein is CASSQTANTEAFF.

This clone was picked up one time. This chain connects TRBV7-2 to TRBJ2-3; 9 bases fit TRBD1. V lost 6 bases and J lost 2; bases outside the gene matches: 9. Germline CDR1 reads SGHTA; CDR2 reads FQGNSA. The CDR3 covers 16 residues. This chain's CDR3 is CASSPWTGASTDTQYF. The CDR3 DNA follows: TGTGCCAGCAGTCCCTGGACAGGGGCTTCCACAGATACGCAGTATTTT. Drawing the rest from reference TRBV7-2 and TRBJ2-3, the complete variable domain is GAGVSQSPSNKVTEKGKDVELRCDPISGHTALYWYRQSLGQGLEFLIYFQGNSAPDKSGLPSDRFSAERTGGSVSTLTIQRTQQEDSAVYLCASSPWTGASTDTQYFGPGTRLTVL.

This clone was detected only once. V gene TRBV4-3 combines with J gene TRBJ2-7, with no clear D. CDR3 length equals 12 residues. Germline V gene sequence: CDR1 LGHNA, CDR2 YSLEER. V was pared by 4 bases and J by 3 bases, with 7 bases between. The DNA for the CDR3 is TGCGCCAGCAGCCTCAACCACTACGAGCAGTACTTC. This translates into CASSLNHYEQYF.

The J gene is TRBJ2-2, the V gene TRBV5-1; D call uncertain. V was cut by 1 base and J by 8 bases, with 12 bases left in between. CDR1 and CDR2 from the germline V gene are SGHRS and YFSETQ. This CDR3 has 14 amino acids. The CDR3 spells CASSLTATTGELFF. The CDR3 DNA reads as TGCGCCAGCAGCTTGACAGCTACCACGGGGGAGCTGTTTTTT.

The chain combines TRBV3-1 (or the pseudogene TRBV3-2) with TRBJ2-3; no clear D. This CDR3 is 14 amino acids long. Germline CDR1 and CDR2: LGHDT and YNNKEL (reference sequence). Trimming removed 0 bases at V and 0 bases at J, with 4 bases between. CDR3 amino acids: CASSQERSTDTQYF. For the CDR3, the DNA is TGTGCCAGCAGCCAAGAAAGGAGCACAGATACGCAGTATTTT.

This clone was observed once. The rearrangement links TRBV11-2 to TRBJ2-3; 9 nucleotides agree with TRBD2. The CDR3 length is 17 residues. The ends lost 5 bases at V and 5 bases at J; junction bases unmatched: 14. Germline V gene data show CDR1 as SGHAT and CDR2 as FQNNGV. In nucleotides, the CDR3 is TGTGCCAGCAGCCCAAGCCCCCAGCGGGAGGTGGGAGATACGCAGTATTTT. Translation: CASSPSPQREVGDTQYF.

The rearrangement joins TRBV24-1 to TRBJ2-1; D call uncertain. The length of the CDR3 is 12 residues. The germline CDR1 and CDR2 sequences are KGHDR and SFDVKD. V gave up 3 bases and J gave up 8 bases, with 7 bases separating them. CDR3 nucleotides: TGTGCCACCAGTGATATGAGCGATGAGCAGTTCTTC. This codes for CATSDMSDEQFF.

V gene TRBV4-1 combines with J gene TRBJ2-7, with D maybe TRBD2 (6 bases). V was clipped by 4 bases and J by 5 bases, with 21 bases between them. The germline V gene encodes CDR1 MGHRA and CDR2 YSYEKL. This CDR3 has 16 residues. The CDR3 region is CASSLSGLAQEDEQYF. The CDR3 DNA sequence: TGCGCCAGCAGCCTAAGCGGGCTGGCTCAGGAAGACGAGCAGTACTTC.